A single sample is the source of the 22 T cell receptor beta chains below, sequenced in a study of shared clonotypes between healthy human individuals. The assay was immunoSEQ multiplex PCR, and TCRdb's table has in-frame clones only and misses some. This sample has about 800,000 clones, with roughly 96% found just once. The naive CD8 fraction comprised CD45RO-negative cells positively selected for CCR7 and excluded terminally differentiated effector memory CD45RA+ cells. Sequencing used naive CD8+ T cells sorted from blood. These receptors were collected from a man younger than 40 in good health.

The rearrangement joins TRBV15 to TRBJ2-1; TRBD1 matches 9 bases. The CDR3 runs 16 residues. Trimming at V came to 5 bases and at J to 7 bases, leaving 12 bases not matched to a gene. The germline gives CDR1 LNHNV, CDR2 YYDKDF (reference sequence). The CDR3 bases are TGTGCCACCAGCGGCTCTCCGGGACAGGGTAAGAATGAGCAGTTCTTC. Protein sequence: CATSGSPGQGKNEQFF.

The chain is built from TRBV25-1 and TRBJ2-1, with TRBD1 identical over 9 bases. Trimming removed 8 bases from V and 1 base from J; junction bases left unmatched: 3. CDR3 length equals 14 residues. The germline CDR1 and CDR2 sequences are MGHDK and SYGVNS. The CDR3 nucleotides read TGTGCCAGCCGGGACAGGGATTCCTACAATGAGCAGTTCTTC. It specifies CASRDRDSYNEQFF.

This clone was detected once. The V call is TRBV11-2, the J call TRBJ1-1, with D unresolved. The CDR3 extends over 16 amino acids. Per the germline V gene, CDR1 is SGHAT and CDR2 is FQNNGV. V dropped 1 base and J dropped 4 bases, with 16 bases sitting between them. In nucleotides, the CDR3 is TGTGCCAGCAGCTTAGTATGGACCTCCCTGACCACTGAAGCTTTCTTT. It specifies CASSLVWTSLTTEAFF. Based on the CDR3 plus reference TRBV11-2 and TRBJ1-1, the full variable domain is EAGVAQSPRYKIIEKRQSVAFWCNPISGHATLYWYQQILGQGPKLLIQFQNNGVVDDSQLPKDRFSAERLKGVDSTLKIQPAKLEDSAVYLCASSLVWTSLTTEAFFGQGTRLTVV.

The rearrangement links TRBV7-8 to TRBJ2-7; D perhaps matches TRBD1 (6 bases). The CDR3 has 16 residues. Germline loops: CDR1 SGHVS, CDR2 FQNEAQ. V was pared by 6 bases and J by 2 bases, with 20 bases between. This CDR3 is CASRLSGGQSAYEQYF. The DNA of the CDR3 is TGTGCCAGCAGACTAAGTGGAGGACAGAGCGCCTACGAGCAGTACTTC.

The chain is built from TRBV9 and TRBJ2-1; D assignment may be TRBD1 or TRBD2 (5 bases each). Per the germline V gene, CDR1 is SGDLS and CDR2 is YYNGEE. The length of the CDR3 is 15 residues. V gave up 3 bases and J gave up 6 bases, with 16 bases separating them. The CDR3 sequence is CASSGAKTGANEQFF. The DNA for the CDR3 is TGTGCCAGCAGCGGAGCCAAGACCGGGGCCAATGAGCAGTTCTTC.

CDR3: CASSYSLGGDEQFF. The CDR3 bases are TGTGCCAGCAGTTACTCTTTAGGTGGCGATGAGCAGTTCTTC. This rearrangement joins TRBV6-5 to TRBJ2-1; no definite D call. CDR3 length equals 14 residues. The germline V gene encodes CDR1 MNHEY and CDR2 SVGAGI. V was shortened by 0 bases and J by 8 bases, with 11 bases between the two germline ends.

The chain recombines TRBV6-1 with TRBJ1-1; D gene unclear. V lost 6 bases to trimming and J lost 1 base, with 3 bases between them. Germline CDR1 reads MNHNS; CDR2 reads SASEGT. The CDR3 runs 11 residues. DNA of the CDR3: TGTGCCAGCAGAACGAACACTGAAGCTTTCTTT. Encoded protein: CASRTNTEAFF.

The rearrangement joins TRBV9 to TRBJ2-7, with D possibly being TRBD1 or TRBD2 (6 bases each). With 1 base removed from V and 1 base from J, the gap between germline ends came to 9 bases. CDR1 is SGDLS, CDR2 YYNGEE, per germline. The CDR3 is 14 amino acids. This chain's CDR3 is CASSVRGLSYEQYF. The CDR3 DNA follows: TGTGCCAGCAGCGTACGGGGGCTATCCTACGAGCAGTACTTC.

The sample holds one count of this clone. The CDR3, as DNA: TGTGCCAGCAGCTTAGGGCGGGCGCCCGGGAATGAGCAGTTCTTC. Its translation: CASSLGRAPGNEQFF. The chain joins TRBV7-3 to TRBJ2-1, with TRBD2 as a possible D gene (5 bases). Trimming took off 2 bases at V and 7 bases at J, with 15 bases between the two ends. The germline CDR1 and CDR2 sequences are SGHTA and FQGTGA. The CDR3 consists of 15 residues.

The chain employs TRBV7-9 and TRBJ2-7; 13 bases match TRBD2. The trim removed 5 bases at V and 1 base at J, leaving 8 bases unmatched. Germline CDR1 SEHNR, CDR2 FQNEAQ (reference sequence). There are 17 residues in the CDR3. CDR3 in amino acids: CASSLTSGRRSSYEQYF. The CDR3 DNA reads TGTGCCAGCAGCCTGACTAGCGGGAGGCGAAGTTCCTACGAGCAGTACTTC.

The chain couples TRBV14 to TRBJ1-2, with D maybe TRBD1 (5 bases). This CDR3 has 18 residues. Between the trimmed V and J ends, which lost 0 bases and 4 bases, there was a span of 21 bases. CDR1 is SGHDN, CDR2 FVKESK, per germline. The CDR3 sequence: CASSQDLLRRGLGYGYTF. In DNA, the CDR3 is TGTGCCAGCAGCCAAGATCTTTTAAGGAGGGGCCTTGGCTATGGCTACACCTTC.

The CDR3 reads CASSNSSYNEQFF. Written as DNA, the CDR3 is TGTGCCAGCAGCAACAGTTCCTACAATGAGCAGTTCTTC. The V gene is TRBV7-9, the J gene TRBJ2-1; D is unresolved. Germline CDR1 is SEHNR and CDR2 is FQNEAQ (reference sequence). This CDR3 comprises 13 residues. The ends were cut back, 5 bases at V and 1 base at J, with 6 bases in the middle.

The V gene is TRBV30, the J gene TRBJ2-7, with unresolved D. The CDR3 runs to 12 residues. Trimming cost V 6 bases and J 0 bases, with 9 bases left between them. Germline loops: CDR1 GTSNPN, CDR2 SVGIG (reference sequence). CDR3 in DNA: TGTGCCTGTGCCCGGAGCTCCTACGAGCAGTACTTC. Translated, it gives CACARSSYEQYF. The variable domain in full, with the rest retrieved from reference TRBV30 and TRBJ2-7, is SQTIHQWPATLVQPVGSPLSLECTVEGTSNPNLYWYRQAAGRGLQLLFYSVGIGQISSEVPQNLSASRPQDRQFILSSKKLLLSDSGFYLCACARSSYEQYFGPGTRLTVT.

V gene TRBV6-1 combines with J gene TRBJ2-7; 8 bases fit TRBD2. The trim removed 5 bases at V and 1 base at J, leaving 4 bases unmatched. Germline V gives CDR1 MNHNS, CDR2 SASEGT. CDR3 length: 14 residues. The CDR3 DNA follows: TGTGCCAGCAGTCCTAAGCGGGGGTCCTACGAGCAGTACTTC. It is translated as CASSPKRGSYEQYF.

The rearrangement links TRBV7-2 to TRBJ2-7; 9 positions match TRBD2. The CDR3 has 16 residues. Germline V CDR1 and CDR2: SGHTA, FQGNSA. Trimming removed 3 bases from V and 2 bases from J; junction bases left unmatched: 8. This CDR3 reads CASSFQRGVGPYEQYF. Written as DNA, the CDR3 is TGTGCCAGCAGCTTTCAGCGGGGGGTCGGCCCCTACGAGCAGTACTTC. The variable domain in full, completed from reference TRBV7-2 and TRBJ2-7, reads GAGVSQSPSNKVTEKGKDVELRCDPISGHTALYWYRQSLGQGLEFLIYFQGNSAPDKSGLPSDRFSAERTGGSVSTLTIQRTQQEDSAVYLCASSFQRGVGPYEQYFGPGTRLTVT.

This clone appeared once. The chain joins TRBV28 to TRBJ2-2; TRBD1 might be the D (6 bases). The length of the CDR3 is 16 residues. Germline CDR1 is MDHEN and CDR2 is SYDVKM. V lost 4 bases to trimming and J lost 0 bases, with 12 bases between them. The CDR3, as DNA: TGTGCCAGCAGTTCACAGGGAAACGCGAACACCGGGGAGCTGTTTTTT. It specifies CASSSQGNANTGELFF.

This CDR3 is CASSLVVAGPTHEQYF. The CDR3 DNA follows: TGTGCCAGCAGCTTAGTCGTCGCAGGACCGACCCACGAGCAGTACTTC. This chain uses TRBV11-2 with TRBJ2-7; no clear D. The V end was cut by 1 base, the J end by 5 bases, with 18 bases between. CDR1 SGHAT and CDR2 FQNNGV come from the germline V gene. The CDR3 extends over 16 amino acids.

The chain links TRBV14 to TRBJ2-3; no clear D gene. CDR1 and CDR2 from the germline V gene are SGHDN and FVKESK. V lost 0 bases, J lost 3 bases, and 7 bases lay in between. The CDR3 contains 14 residues. CDR3 DNA sequence: TGTGCCAGCAGCCAAGAGTCAGCTACAGATACGCAGTATTTT. Its translation is CASSQESATDTQYF.

This chain links TRBV9 with TRBJ2-3; 8 nucleotides agree with TRBD1. After removal of 3 bases from V and 2 bases from J, the junction contained 5 bases not matched to a gene. CDR3 length: 15 amino acids. The germline gives CDR1 SGDLS, CDR2 YYNGEE. The CDR3 is CASSDKTGATDTQYF. Here the CDR3 DNA reads TGTGCCAGCAGCGATAAGACAGGGGCCACAGATACGCAGTATTTT.

The CDR3 coding sequence is TGTGCCAGCAGCTTAGCTTCAGGGGGCACATCCTACGAGCAGTACTTC. This gives the protein CASSLASGGTSYEQYF. This rearrangement joins TRBV7-9 to TRBJ2-7; 8 bases agree with TRBD1. The germline V gene has CDR1 SEHNR and CDR2 FQNEAQ (reference sequence). The CDR3 sequence is 16 residues long. Trimming cost V 0 bases and J 1 base; bases outside gene matches: 5.

V and J are TRBV5-1 and TRBJ2-2; TRBD2 matches at 10 bases. Germline values: CDR1 SGHRS, CDR2 YFSETQ. CDR3 length: 18 amino acids. The J segment lost 2 bases and the V segment lost 4 bases, leaving 11 bases of the junction unmatched. The CDR3 protein is CASSPRTAGGRNTGELFF. CDR3 DNA: TGCGCCAGCAGCCCCCGGACAGCGGGAGGGCGAAACACCGGGGAGCTGTTTTTT.

The chain carries TRBV10-2 and TRBJ2-5; no clear D. CDR1 WSHSY and CDR2 SAAADI come from the germline V gene. The CDR3 extends over 12 amino acids. V gave up 3 bases and J gave up 4 bases, with 6 bases separating them. The CDR3 loop is CASSDRGETQYF. The CDR3, as DNA: TGCGCCAGCAGTGATCGTGGAGAGACCCAGTACTTC.